Shown below are 9 T cell receptor beta chains from a single sample sequenced in a study of T cells in women clearing cervical HPV infection. Clones were read by immunoSEQ multiplex PCR, and TCRdb kept only the in-frame ones, dropping some. The sample totals tens of thousands of clones. The sample was blood buffy coat. These receptors came from a woman between 18 and 70 years old with a cervical HPV16 infection that either progressed to CIN3+ or cleared (not recorded which).

Turning to this clone: The read comes to an end 3 residues before the CDR3 does, leaving the germline J gene to fill in the end. The chain carries TRBV5-1 and TRBJ2-1, with 12 bases identical to TRBD2. The CDR3 is 15 residues long. V shed 4 bases, J shed 9 bases, and the junction held 8 bases outside the gene matches. The germline gives CDR1 SGHRS, CDR2 YFSETQ. This CDR3 is CASSPRTSGEGEQFF. CDR3 DNA (partial): TGCGCCAGCAGCCCTCGGACTAGCGGGGAGGGTGAG.

On this clone: The CDR3 end is not reached by the read, which stops 3 residues before it; the germline J gene fills it in. The chain has TRBV20-1 and TRBJ2-1, with TRBD2 matching 11 bases. V dropped 4 bases and J dropped 9; count of bases not matched to a gene: 8. The CDR3 is 14 residues long. Germline assignment: CDR1 DFQATT and CDR2 SNEGSKA (reference sequence). CDR3 DNA, as far as it was read: TGCAGTGCTACAAAACTAGCGGGGGATTCTGAG. Its translation is CSATKLAGDSE. The full CDR3 reads CSATKLAGDSEQFF.

Note on this clone: The read comes to an end 3 residues before the CDR3 does, leaving the germline J gene to fill in the end. The J gene is TRBJ2-2, the V gene TRBV19; 7 bases fit TRBD2. CDR3 size: 14 residues. V gave up 10 bases and J gave up 3 bases; unmatched junction bases: 8. Per the germline V gene, CDR1 is LNHDA and CDR2 is SQIVND (reference sequence). The CDR3 is CATGAGVYTGELFF. Partial CDR3 DNA: TGTGCCACCGGGGCGGGGGTCTACACCGGGGAG.

The CDR3 loop is CAWSARTGGGSNQPQHF. The sequenced CDR3 bases are TGTGCCTGGAGTGCACGGACAGGGGGGGGTAGCAATCAGCCC. The chain carries TRBV30 and TRBJ1-5; 10 nucleotides agree with TRBD1. The missing CDR3 end, 3 residues past where the read stops, is filled in from the germline J gene. J lost 0 bases, V lost 1 base, and 6 bases had no gene match. Germline V CDR1 and CDR2: GTSNPN, SVGIG (reference sequence). This CDR3 is built from 17 residues.

A note on this clone: The read terminates 3 residues ahead of where the CDR3 ends, so the germline J gene completes it. The V and J genes are TRBV20-1 and TRBJ1-1; perhaps TRBD1 as D (6 bases). The V end was cut by 5 bases, the J end by 1 base, with 17 bases between. CDR1 and CDR2 from the germline V gene are DFQATT and SNEGSKA (reference sequence). There are 15 residues in the CDR3. CDR3 DNA, as far as it was read: TGCAGTGCTCCTTACGGGGGGCGACGGAACACTGAA. Protein: CSAPYGGRRNTE. The complete CDR3 reads CSAPYGGRRNTEAFF.

Worth noting for this clone: Read data end 3 residues before the CDR3 end; the end is taken from the germline J gene. This chain connects TRBV29-1 to TRBJ1-2, with 11 bases matching TRBD1. The CDR3 is made up of 16 amino acids. Germline CDR1 reads SQVTM; CDR2 reads ANQGSEA. The V segment lost 3 bases and the J segment 2 bases; nucleotides outside the gene matches: 8. CDR3 sequence: CSVDARTGGDNYGYTF. The part of the CDR3 DNA that was read is TGCAGCGTTGACGCCCGGACAGGGGGCGACAACTATGGC.

A remark on this clone: Read coverage stops 3 residues before the CDR3 terminus; the germline J gene supplies the remainder. The chain carries TRBV6-4 and TRBJ1-1, with D possibly being TRBD1 (5 bases). V was clipped by 0 bases and J by 5 bases, with 13 bases between them. This CDR3 is built from 15 residues. The germline CDR1 and CDR2 sequences are MRHNA and SNTAGT. CDR3 DNA (partial): TGTGCCAGCAGTGACTCAAGGGGCGCCTGGACTGAA. This gives the protein CASSDSRGAWTE. The full CDR3 protein reads CASSDSRGAWTEAFF.

Note on this clone: The missing CDR3 end, 3 residues past where the read stops, is filled in from the germline J gene. This rearrangement joins TRBV6-1 to TRBJ1-2; 8 nucleotides align to TRBD1. The CDR3 contains 14 residues. The germline V gene encodes CDR1 MNHNS and CDR2 SASEGT. The junction had 8 bases not matched to a gene; V was cut back by 4 bases and J by 7 bases. CDR3 region: CASSGGQGLGGYTF. Partial CDR3 DNA: TGTGCCAGCAGTGGAGGACAGGGCTTGGGTGGC.

Concerning this clone: The CDR3 end falls 3 residues outside the read, so it is completed with the germline J gene. The genes are TRBV5-4 and TRBJ1-2; D might be TRBD1 (6 bases). This CDR3 region has 15 residues. Germline loops: CDR1 SGHNT, CDR2 YYREEE (reference sequence). V lost 2 bases, J lost 3 bases, and 14 bases lay in between. CDR3 DNA (partial): TGTGCCAGCAGCTTACCGGACAGCCCACACTATGGC. Protein: CASSLPDSPHYG. The full CDR3 protein reads CASSLPDSPHYGYTF.